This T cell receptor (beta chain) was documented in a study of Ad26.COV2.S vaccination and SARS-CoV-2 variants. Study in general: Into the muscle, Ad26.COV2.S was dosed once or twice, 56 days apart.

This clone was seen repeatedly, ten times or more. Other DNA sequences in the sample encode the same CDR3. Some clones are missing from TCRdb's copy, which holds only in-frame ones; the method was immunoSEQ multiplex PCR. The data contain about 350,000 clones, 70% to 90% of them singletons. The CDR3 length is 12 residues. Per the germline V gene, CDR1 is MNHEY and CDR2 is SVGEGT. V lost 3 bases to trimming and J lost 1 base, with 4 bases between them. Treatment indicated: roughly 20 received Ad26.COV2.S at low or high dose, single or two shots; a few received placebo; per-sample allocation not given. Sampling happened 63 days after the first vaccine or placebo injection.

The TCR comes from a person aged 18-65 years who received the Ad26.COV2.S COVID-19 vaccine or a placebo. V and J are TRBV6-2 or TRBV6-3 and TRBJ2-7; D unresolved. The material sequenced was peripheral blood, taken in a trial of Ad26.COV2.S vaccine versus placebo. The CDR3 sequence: CASSYKSYEQYF. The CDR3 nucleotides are TGTGCCAGCAGTTATAAGTCCTACGAGCAGTACTTC.